This T cell receptor (beta chain) was found in a study of blood T cell repertoires in COVID-19. Method: immunoSEQ multiplex PCR; TCRdb's copy keeps in-frame clones and lacks some. The table records approximately 170,000 clones, approximately 86% of them present only once. Patients at the Seattle site were enrolled during active infection and followed longitudinally. This CDR3 has 15 residues. V dropped 3 bases and J dropped 5; count of bases not matched to a gene: 7. Germline CDR1 SNHLY, CDR2 FYNNEI. The clonotype comes from a man older than 75 with COVID-19, enrolled during active disease. The J gene is TRBJ2-5, the V gene TRBV2, with 9 bases that match TRBD1. The sequenced sample was peripheral blood. CDR3 sequence: CASSEGNRGLETQYF. The CDR3 nucleotides are TGTGCCAGCAGTGAGGGGAACAGGGGGCTTGAGACCCAGTACTTC.